These 20 T cell receptor beta chains came from one sample sequenced in a study of PD-L1 blockade in urothelial cancer. Time point denoted: peripheral blood 6 weeks after treatment start. Profiled with immunoSEQ multiplex PCR; TCRdb holds only in-frame clones, not every one. The sample has more than 45,000 clones; more than 75% are singletons. The specimen was PBMCs, collected around atezolizumab (anti-PD-L1) treatment. Receptors originate from a man aged 60-69 years with urothelial cancer.

The V and J genes are TRBV6-1 and TRBJ1-1; the match to TRBD1 covers 7 bases. The length of the CDR3 is 14 residues. The V gene's germline CDR1 is MNHNS and CDR2 SASEGT. J gave up 7 bases and V 2 bases, and 7 bases lay outside the gene matches. CDR3 protein: CASSESGGSGEAFF. In nucleotides, the CDR3 is TGTGCCAGCAGTGAATCAGGGGGGAGCGGTGAAGCTTTCTTT.

The chain uses TRBV2 and TRBJ1-1; the D gene is possibly TRBD1 (5 bases). V lost 6 bases and J 0 bases, leaving 11 bases between the germline ends. Germline CDR1 SNHLY, CDR2 FYNNEI. CDR3 length equals 14 residues. CDR3 region: CASSNLDMNTEAFF. CDR3 in DNA: TGTGCCAGCAGCAACTTGGACATGAACACTGAAGCTTTCTTT. The full variable domain, in which reference TRBV2 and TRBJ1-1 provide the parts outside the CDR3, is EPEVTQTPSHQVTQMGQEVILRCVPISNHLYFYWYRQILGQKVEFLVSFYNNEISEKSEIFDDQFSVERPDGSNFTLKIRSTKLEDSAMYFCASSNLDMNTEAFFGQGTRLTVV.

This rearrangement joins TRBV5-4 to TRBJ2-7, with TRBD1 matching over 8 bases. V trimming: 4 bases; J trimming: 4 bases; junction bases outside the gene matches: 7. Germline values: CDR1 SGHNT, CDR2 YYREEE (reference sequence). The CDR3 consists of 14 residues. CDR3 region: CASSVDRDPYEQYF. CDR3 bases: TGTGCCAGCAGCGTGGACAGGGACCCTTACGAGCAGTACTTC.

This chain joins TRBV28 and TRBJ1-6; 8 bases map to TRBD1. The CDR3 loop spans 15 amino acids. The J segment lost 10 bases and the V segment lost 2 bases, leaving 7 bases of the junction unmatched. The germline CDR1 and CDR2 sequences are MDHEN and SYDVKM. CDR3 DNA: TGTGCCAGCAGTTTAACCGGGACAGGAAGATCACCCCTCCACTTT. It codes for CASSLTGTGRSPLHF.

The chain carries TRBV7-9 and TRBJ1-4; 7 bases match TRBD1. Looked up from germline, CDR1 is SEHNR and CDR2 is FQNEAQ (reference sequence). With V trimmed by 3 bases and J by 4 bases, 8 bases remained unmatched. CDR3 size: 16 residues. CDR3 amino acids: CASSFEAGGINEKLFF. The CDR3 DNA is TGTGCCAGCAGCTTCGAAGCAGGGGGAATTAATGAAAAACTGTTTTTT.

This sequence joins TRBV11-3 and TRBJ2-2, with D perhaps TRBD1 (5 bases). The V gene lost 3 bases and the J gene lost 1 base, with 9 bases spanning the gap. From germline, CDR1 is SGHNT and CDR2 YENEEA. The CDR3 has 15 residues. CDR3 in amino acids: CASSFGQGNTGELFF. In DNA, the CDR3 is TGTGCCAGCAGCTTCGGCCAGGGGAACACCGGGGAGCTGTTTTTT.

The chain links TRBV6-6 to TRBJ2-5; possible D gene TRBD1, 6 bases. Germline assignment: CDR1 MNHNY and CDR2 SVGAGI (reference sequence). V lost 0 bases to trimming and J lost 8 bases, with 16 bases between them. CDR3 length: 15 amino acids. The CDR3 here is CASSYSGTSPGTQYF. The CDR3 DNA reads TGTGCCAGCAGTTACTCAGGGACATCCCCTGGAACCCAGTACTTC.

This clone has just one count. The chain uses TRBV11-3 and TRBJ1-1, with D perhaps TRBD1 (6 bases). The CDR3 extends over 15 amino acids. Trimming shortened V by 5 bases and J by 1 base, and 14 bases separated the two germline ends. The V gene's germline CDR1 is SGHNT and CDR2 YENEEA. CDR3 in amino acids: CASSGQGTQNTEAFF. The CDR3 nucleotides are TGTGCCAGCAGCGGGCAGGGGACACAGAACACTGAAGCTTTCTTT.

The DNA for the CDR3 is TGTGCCAGCAGCGCACGCACTACTGGCTACACCTTC. Its protein is CASSARTTGYTF. V and J are TRBV9 and TRBJ1-2; D is unresolved. Germline CDR1 SGDLS, CDR2 YYNGEE. The germline V and J ends were trimmed by 3 bases and 7 bases, with 10 bases remaining between them. The CDR3 covers 12 residues.

This chain uses TRBV11-3 with TRBJ1-4; possibly TRBD1 for D (6 bases). V shed 5 bases and J shed 8 bases, with 15 bases lying between them. The germline V gene has CDR1 SGHNT and CDR2 YENEEA. CDR3 length equals 14 residues. This CDR3 is CASSLQGGGEKLFF. In DNA form, the CDR3 reads TGTGCCAGCAGCCTACAGGGAGGGGGGGAAAAACTGTTTTTT.

The chain employs TRBV7-3 and TRBJ2-6; tentatively, D is TRBD1 (5 bases). CDR1 and CDR2 from the germline V gene are SGHTA and FQGTGA. This CDR3 has 17 residues. V lost 2 bases to trimming and J lost 0 bases, with 11 bases between them. CDR3 residues: CASSLLAGSSGANVLTF. CDR3 in DNA: TGTGCCAGCAGCTTACTGGCAGGGTCCTCTGGGGCCAACGTCCTGACTTTC.

This clone showed up just a few times. The chain links TRBV7-2 to TRBJ2-7; no clear D. Germline lookup yields CDR1 SGHTA and CDR2 FQGNSA. The CDR3 is made up of 13 amino acids. V was cut by 1 base and J by 4 bases, with 8 bases left in between. The CDR3 DNA sequence: TGTGCCAGCAGCTTAGTTTGGCAATACGAGCAGTACTTC. Amino acid sequence: CASSLVWQYEQYF. Combining the CDR3 with reference TRBV7-2 and TRBJ2-7 gives the whole variable domain GAGVSQSPSNKVTEKGKDVELRCDPISGHTALYWYRQSLGQGLEFLIYFQGNSAPDKSGLPSDRFSAERTGGSVSTLTIQRTQQEDSAVYLCASSLVWQYEQYFGPGTRLTVT.

This clone was seen more than once but under ten times. This rearrangement joins TRBV19 to TRBJ2-1; D might be TRBD2 (6 bases). CDR1 and CDR2 (germline): LNHDA, SQIVND (reference sequence). The CDR3 length is 13 residues. Deletions cut 3 bases from V and 9 bases from J, with 12 bases between. CDR3 loop: CASSIPSGVEQFF. The DNA of the CDR3 is TGTGCCAGTAGTATTCCCTCGGGGGTTGAGCAGTTCTTC. The variable domain in full, completed from reference TRBV19 and TRBJ2-1, reads DGGITQSPKYLFRKEGQNVTLSCEQNLNHDAMYWYRQDPGQGLRLIYYSQIVNDFQKGDIAEGYSVSREKKESFPLTVTSAQKNPTAFYLCASSIPSGVEQFFGPGTRLTVL.

The chain uses TRBV19 and TRBJ2-7, with a tentative D call TRBD2 (6 bases). Germline CDR1 reads LNHDA; CDR2 reads SQIVND (reference sequence). Trimming cost V 5 bases and J 1 base, with 15 bases left between them. The CDR3 sequence is 15 residues long. This CDR3 reads CASSPGDAVSYEQYF. CDR3 nucleotide sequence: TGTGCCAGTAGTCCGGGGGACGCAGTATCCTACGAGCAGTACTTC.

The V and J genes are TRBV7-2 and TRBJ2-7, with TRBD1 matching over 7 bases. Germline V lookup: CDR1 SGHTA, CDR2 FQGNSA. Trimming at V came to 5 bases and at J to 2 bases, leaving 3 bases not matched to a gene. The CDR3 extends over 13 amino acids. CDR3 in amino acids: CASSDRAPYEQYF. CDR3 coding DNA: TGTGCCAGCAGCGACAGGGCTCCCTACGAGCAGTACTTC.

This clone came up a few times. V and J are TRBV6-1 and TRBJ1-1; D is ambiguous. V lost 2 bases and J 2 bases, leaving 12 bases between the germline ends. Looked up from germline, CDR1 is MNHNS and CDR2 is SASEGT. The CDR3 has 15 residues. The CDR3 reads CASSEPREGNTEAFF. The CDR3 DNA follows: TGTGCCAGCAGTGAACCTCGGGAGGGCAACACTGAAGCTTTCTTT.

The chain carries TRBV6-7 and TRBJ2-2, with 9 bases aligning to TRBD1. TRBV6-7 is noted as an ORF with a role that remains uncertain. V lost 6 bases, J lost 4 bases, and 6 bases stayed unmatched. CDR3 size: 15 residues. CDR3 residues: CASRQGALPTGELFF. DNA of the CDR3: TGTGCCAGCAGACAGGGGGCATTACCCACCGGGGAGCTGTTTTTT.

The rearrangement links TRBV30 to TRBJ2-3, with 7 nucleotides matching TRBD1. CDR3 length: 11 amino acids. The junction had 3 bases not matched to a gene; V was cut back by 0 bases and J by 12 bases. CDR1 is GTSNPN, CDR2 SVGIG, per germline (reference sequence). The CDR3 sequence is CAWSVDRAQYF. CDR3 in DNA: TGTGCCTGGAGTGTAGACAGGGCCCAGTATTTT. Supplemented by reference TRBV30 and TRBJ2-3, the full variable domain reads SQTIHQWPATLVQPVGSPLSLECTVEGTSNPNLYWYRQAAGRGLQLLFYSVGIGQISSEVPQNLSASRPQDRQFILSSKKLLLSDSGFYLCAWSVDRAQYFGPGTRLTVL.

This sequence joins TRBV28 and TRBJ1-1; 9 bases match TRBD1. Trimming cost V 4 bases and J 5 bases; bases outside gene matches: 8. Germline V gives CDR1 MDHEN, CDR2 SYDVKM. CDR3 length equals 15 residues. The CDR3 DNA reads TGTGCCAGCAGTTCCCCGACAGGGGGTGGGACTGAAGCTTTCTTT. Protein sequence: CASSSPTGGGTEAFF.

Here the CDR3 DNA reads TGTGCCAGTAGCAGTCCGGGACTAGGGGAGACCCAGTACTTC. Amino acid sequence: CASSSPGLGETQYF. The chain links TRBV19 to TRBJ2-5, with 8 bases matching TRBD2. Trimming cost V 6 bases and J 5 bases; bases outside gene matches: 8. The V gene's germline CDR1 is LNHDA and CDR2 SQIVND (reference sequence). The CDR3 runs 14 residues.